The clone carrying this T cell receptor beta chain was counted between two and nine times. One entry per CDR3 protein results from TCRdb running MiXCR on the RT-PCR reads. The sample lists fewer than 180,000 distinct CDR3 sequences; 30% to 45% were seen once. These data originate in a study of patients and donors after allogeneic stem cell transplantation. CDR3 length equals 19 residues. The ends lost 0 bases at V and 3 bases at J; junction bases unmatched: 10. V and J are TRBV12-3 or TRBV12-4 and TRBJ1-6, with 8 bases fitting TRBD1. The sequence derives from a human donor who was either an allogeneic HSCT recipient or a stem cell or donor lymphocyte infusion donor (not recorded which). It is not recorded whose cells these are; they may come from a transplant donor. Sequencing was performed on blood, either unsorted or a sorted T cell fraction (not recorded which). CDR3 bases: TGTGCCAGCAGTTTAGCAATCCCCGGGACAGGCCTCTATAATTCACCCCTCCACTTT. It yields the protein CASSLAIPGTGLYNSPLHF.